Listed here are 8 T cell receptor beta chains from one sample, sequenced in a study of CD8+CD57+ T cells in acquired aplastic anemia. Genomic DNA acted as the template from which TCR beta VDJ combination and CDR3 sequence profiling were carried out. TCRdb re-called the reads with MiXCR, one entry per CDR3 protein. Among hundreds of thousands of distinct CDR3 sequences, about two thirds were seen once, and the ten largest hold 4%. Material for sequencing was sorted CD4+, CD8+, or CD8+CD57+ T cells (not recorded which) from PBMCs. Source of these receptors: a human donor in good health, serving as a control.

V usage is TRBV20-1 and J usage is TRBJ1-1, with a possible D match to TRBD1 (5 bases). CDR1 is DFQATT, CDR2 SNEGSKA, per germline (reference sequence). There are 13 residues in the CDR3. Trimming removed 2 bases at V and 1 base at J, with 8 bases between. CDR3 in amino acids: CSARSTGNTEAFF. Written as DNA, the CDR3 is TGCAGTGCTAGATCAACAGGGAACACTGAAGCTTTCTTT.

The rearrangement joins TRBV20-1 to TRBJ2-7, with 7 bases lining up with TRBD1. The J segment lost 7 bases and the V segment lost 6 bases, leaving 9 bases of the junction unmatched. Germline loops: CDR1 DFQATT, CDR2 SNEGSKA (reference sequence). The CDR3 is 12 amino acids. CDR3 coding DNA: TGCAGTGCAACGGACAGGCAAGGGGAGCAGTACTTC. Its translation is CSATDRQGEQYF.

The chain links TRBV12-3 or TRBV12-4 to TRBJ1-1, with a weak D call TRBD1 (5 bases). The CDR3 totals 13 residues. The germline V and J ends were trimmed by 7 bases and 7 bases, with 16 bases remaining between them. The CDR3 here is CASNQGKGNEAFF. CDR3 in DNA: TGTGCCAGCAATCAGGGAAAGGGTAATGAAGCTTTCTTT.

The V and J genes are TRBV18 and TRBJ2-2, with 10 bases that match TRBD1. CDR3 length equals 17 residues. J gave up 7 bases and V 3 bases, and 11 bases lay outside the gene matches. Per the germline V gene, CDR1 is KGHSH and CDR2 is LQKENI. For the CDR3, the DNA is TGTGCCAGCTCACCGAAAAGAGACGGGACAGGGGTCGGGGAGCTGTTTTTT. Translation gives CASSPKRDGTGVGELFF.

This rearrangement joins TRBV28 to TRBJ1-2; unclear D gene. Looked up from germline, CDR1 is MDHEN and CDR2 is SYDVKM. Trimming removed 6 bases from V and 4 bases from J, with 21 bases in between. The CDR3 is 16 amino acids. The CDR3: CASSPPNLRSFYGYTF. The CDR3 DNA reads TGTGCCAGCAGCCCCCCCAACCTCCGCTCATTCTATGGCTACACCTTC.

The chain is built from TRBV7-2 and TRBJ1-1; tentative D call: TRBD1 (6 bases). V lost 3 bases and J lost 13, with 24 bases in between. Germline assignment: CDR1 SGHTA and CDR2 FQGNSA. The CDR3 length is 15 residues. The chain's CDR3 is CASSFLGRGQPQHFF. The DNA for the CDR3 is TGTGCCAGCAGCTTTCTCGGGCGGGGGCAGCCCCAGCATTTCTTT. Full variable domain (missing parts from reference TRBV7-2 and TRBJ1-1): GAGVSQSPSNKVTEKGKDVELRCDPISGHTALYWYRQSLGQGLEFLIYFQGNSAPDKSGLPSDRFSAERTGGSVSTLTIQRTQQEDSAVYLCASSFLGRGQPQHFFGQGTRLTVV.

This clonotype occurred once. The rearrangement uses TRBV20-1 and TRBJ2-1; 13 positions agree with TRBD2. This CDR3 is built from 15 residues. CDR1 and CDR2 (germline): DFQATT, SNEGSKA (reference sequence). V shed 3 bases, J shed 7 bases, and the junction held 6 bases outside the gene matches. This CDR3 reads CSARATSGRRNEQFF. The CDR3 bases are TGCAGTGCTAGGGCGACTAGCGGGAGGCGGAATGAGCAGTTCTTC.

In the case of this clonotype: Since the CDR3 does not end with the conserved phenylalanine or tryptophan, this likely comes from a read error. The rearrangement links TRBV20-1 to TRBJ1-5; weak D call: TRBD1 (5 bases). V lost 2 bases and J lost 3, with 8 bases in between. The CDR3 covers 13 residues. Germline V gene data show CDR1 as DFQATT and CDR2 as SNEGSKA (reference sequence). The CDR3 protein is CSARRQYNQPQHS. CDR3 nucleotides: TGCAGTGCTAGAAGACAGTACAATCAGCCCCAGCATTCC.